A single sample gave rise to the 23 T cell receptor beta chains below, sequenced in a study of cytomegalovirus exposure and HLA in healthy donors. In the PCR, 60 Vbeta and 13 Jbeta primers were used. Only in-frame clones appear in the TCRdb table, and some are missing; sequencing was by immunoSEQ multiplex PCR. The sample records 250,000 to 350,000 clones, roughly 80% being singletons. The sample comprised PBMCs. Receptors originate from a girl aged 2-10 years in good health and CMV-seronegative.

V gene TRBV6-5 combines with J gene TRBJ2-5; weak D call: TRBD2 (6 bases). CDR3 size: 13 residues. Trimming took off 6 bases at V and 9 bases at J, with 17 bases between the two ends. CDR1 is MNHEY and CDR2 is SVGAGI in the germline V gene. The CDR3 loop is CASRGLSLMAQYF. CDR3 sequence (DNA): TGTGCCAGCAGAGGACTATCCCTAATGGCCCAGTACTTC.

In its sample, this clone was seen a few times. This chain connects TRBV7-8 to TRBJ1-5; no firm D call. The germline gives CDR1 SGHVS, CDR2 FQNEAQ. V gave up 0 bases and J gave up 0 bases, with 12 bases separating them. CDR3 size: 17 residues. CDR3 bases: TGTGCCAGCAGCTTAGCGCCAGGCCCTTATAGCAATCAGCCCCAGCATTTT. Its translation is CASSLAPGPYSNQPQHF.

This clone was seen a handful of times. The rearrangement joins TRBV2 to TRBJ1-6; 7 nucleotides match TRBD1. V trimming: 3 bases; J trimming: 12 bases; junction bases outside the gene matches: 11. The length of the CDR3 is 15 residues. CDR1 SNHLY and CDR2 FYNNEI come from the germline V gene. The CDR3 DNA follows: TGTGCCAGCAGTGATGAGGGGGCCCAGAGTCTACCCCTCCACTTT. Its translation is CASSDEGAQSLPLHF.

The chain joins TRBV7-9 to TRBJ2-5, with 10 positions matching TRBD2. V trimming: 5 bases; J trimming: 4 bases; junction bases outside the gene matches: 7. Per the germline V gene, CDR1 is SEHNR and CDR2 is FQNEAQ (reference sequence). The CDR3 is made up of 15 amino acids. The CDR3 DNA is TGTGCCAGCAGCGCGTCTAGCGGGGGAGGAGAGACCCAGTACTTC. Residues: CASSASSGGGETQYF.

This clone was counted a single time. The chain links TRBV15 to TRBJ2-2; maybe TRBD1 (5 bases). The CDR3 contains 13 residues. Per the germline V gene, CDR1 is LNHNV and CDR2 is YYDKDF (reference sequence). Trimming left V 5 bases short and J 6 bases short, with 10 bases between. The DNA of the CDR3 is TGTGCCACCAGCCCCGTGGGGCCCGGGGAGCTGTTTTTT. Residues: CATSPVGPGELFF.

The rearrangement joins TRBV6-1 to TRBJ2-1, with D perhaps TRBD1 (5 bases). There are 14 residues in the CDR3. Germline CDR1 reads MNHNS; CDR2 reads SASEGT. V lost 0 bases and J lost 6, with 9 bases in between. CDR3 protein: CASSEARQLNEQFF. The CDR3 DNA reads TGTGCCAGCAGTGAAGCGCGACAGCTCAATGAGCAGTTCTTC.

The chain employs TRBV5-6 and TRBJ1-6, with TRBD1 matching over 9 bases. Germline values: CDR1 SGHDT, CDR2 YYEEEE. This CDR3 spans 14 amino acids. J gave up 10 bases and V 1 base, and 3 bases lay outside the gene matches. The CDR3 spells CASSLWDRVSPLHF. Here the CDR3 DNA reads TGTGCCAGCAGCTTGTGGGACAGGGTATCACCCCTCCACTTT.

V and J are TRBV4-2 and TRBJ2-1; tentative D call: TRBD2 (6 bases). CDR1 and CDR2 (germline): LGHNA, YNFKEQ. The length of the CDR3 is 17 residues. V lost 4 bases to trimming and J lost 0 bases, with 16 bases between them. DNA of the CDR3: TGTGCCAGCAGCCGGAACTTAGCGGCAGGCTCCTACAATGAGCAGTTCTTC. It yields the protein CASSRNLAAGSYNEQFF.

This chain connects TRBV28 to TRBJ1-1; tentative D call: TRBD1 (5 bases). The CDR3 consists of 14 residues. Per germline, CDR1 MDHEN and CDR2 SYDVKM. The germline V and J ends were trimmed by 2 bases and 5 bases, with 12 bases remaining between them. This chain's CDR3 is CASSLTRGSTEAFF. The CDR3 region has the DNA TGTGCCAGCAGTTTAACCCGGGGGAGTACTGAAGCTTTCTTT.

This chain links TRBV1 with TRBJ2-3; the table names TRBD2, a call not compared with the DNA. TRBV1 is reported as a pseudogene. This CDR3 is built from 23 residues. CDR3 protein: CTSSQDHRARTSGFGVKGDTQYF. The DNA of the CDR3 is TGCACCAGCAGCCAAGATCATAGGGCCCGGACTAGCGGTTTTGGTGTAAAAGGAGATACGCAGTATTTT.

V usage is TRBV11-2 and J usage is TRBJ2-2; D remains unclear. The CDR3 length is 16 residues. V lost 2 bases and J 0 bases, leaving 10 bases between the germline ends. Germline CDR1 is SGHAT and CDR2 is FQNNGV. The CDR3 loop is CASSLRGTPNTGELFF. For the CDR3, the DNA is TGTGCCAGCAGCTTAAGAGGCACTCCGAACACCGGGGAGCTGTTTTTT.

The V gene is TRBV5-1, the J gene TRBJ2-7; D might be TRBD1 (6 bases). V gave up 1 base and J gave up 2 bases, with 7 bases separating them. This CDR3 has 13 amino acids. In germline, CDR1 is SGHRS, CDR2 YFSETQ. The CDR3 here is CASSLNRAYEQYF. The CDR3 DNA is TGCGCCAGCAGCTTGAACAGGGCCTACGAGCAGTACTTC.

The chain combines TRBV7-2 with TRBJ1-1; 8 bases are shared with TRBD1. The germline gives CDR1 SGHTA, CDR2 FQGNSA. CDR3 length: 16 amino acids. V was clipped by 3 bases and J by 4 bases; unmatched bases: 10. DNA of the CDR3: TGTGCCAGCAGCTTGAGGTTGCAGGGGGCCGGCACTGAAGCTTTCTTT. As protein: CASSLRLQGAGTEAFF.

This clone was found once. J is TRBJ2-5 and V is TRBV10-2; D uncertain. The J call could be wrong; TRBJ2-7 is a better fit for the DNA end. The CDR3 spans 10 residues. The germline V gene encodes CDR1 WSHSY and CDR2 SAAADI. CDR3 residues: CASSGSEQYF. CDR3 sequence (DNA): TGCGCCAGCAGTGGAAGCGAGCAGTACTTC.

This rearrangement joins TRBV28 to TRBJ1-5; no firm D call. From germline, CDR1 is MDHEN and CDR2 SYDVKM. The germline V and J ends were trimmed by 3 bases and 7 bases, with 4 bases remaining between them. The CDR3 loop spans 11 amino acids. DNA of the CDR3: TGTGCCAGCAGTTTGGCCCAGCCCCAGCATTTT. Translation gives CASSLAQPQHF.

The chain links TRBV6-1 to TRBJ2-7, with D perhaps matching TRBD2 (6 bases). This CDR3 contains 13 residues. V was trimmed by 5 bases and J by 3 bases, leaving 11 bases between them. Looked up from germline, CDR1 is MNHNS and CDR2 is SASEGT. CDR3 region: CASSTAGLYEQYF. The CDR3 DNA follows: TGTGCCAGCAGTACGGCGGGGCTCTACGAGCAGTACTTC.

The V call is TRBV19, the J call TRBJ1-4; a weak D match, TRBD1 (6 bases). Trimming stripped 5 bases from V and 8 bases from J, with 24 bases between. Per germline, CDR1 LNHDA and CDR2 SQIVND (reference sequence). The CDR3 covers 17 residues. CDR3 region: CASSVNSIGTKREKLFF. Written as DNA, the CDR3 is TGTGCCAGTAGTGTCAATTCTATCGGGACAAAACGAGAAAAACTGTTTTTT. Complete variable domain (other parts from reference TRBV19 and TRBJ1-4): DGGITQSPKYLFRKEGQNVTLSCEQNLNHDAMYWYRQDPGQGLRLIYYSQIVNDFQKGDIAEGYSVSREKKESFPLTVTSAQKNPTAFYLCASSVNSIGTKREKLFFGSGTQLSVL.

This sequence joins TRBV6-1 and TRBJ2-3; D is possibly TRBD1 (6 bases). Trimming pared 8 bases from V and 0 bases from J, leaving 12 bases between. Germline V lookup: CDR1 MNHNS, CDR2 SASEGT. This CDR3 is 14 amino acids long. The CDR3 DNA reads TGTGCCAGCGAACAGGGTTTTAGCACAGATACGCAGTATTTT. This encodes CASEQGFSTDTQYF.

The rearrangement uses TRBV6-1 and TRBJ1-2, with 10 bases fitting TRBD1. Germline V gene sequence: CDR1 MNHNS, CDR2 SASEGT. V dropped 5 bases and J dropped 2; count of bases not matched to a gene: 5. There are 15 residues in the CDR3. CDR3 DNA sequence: TGTGCCAGCAGTAGGGGGACAGGGGCGAACTATGGCTACACCTTC. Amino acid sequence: CASSRGTGANYGYTF.

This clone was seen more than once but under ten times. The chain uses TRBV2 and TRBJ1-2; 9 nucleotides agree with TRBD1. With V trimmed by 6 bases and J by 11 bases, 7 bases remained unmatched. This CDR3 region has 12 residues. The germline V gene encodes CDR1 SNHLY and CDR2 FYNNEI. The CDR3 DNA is TGTGCCAGCAGGACGACAGGGGGTGGTTACACCTTC. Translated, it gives CASRTTGGGYTF.

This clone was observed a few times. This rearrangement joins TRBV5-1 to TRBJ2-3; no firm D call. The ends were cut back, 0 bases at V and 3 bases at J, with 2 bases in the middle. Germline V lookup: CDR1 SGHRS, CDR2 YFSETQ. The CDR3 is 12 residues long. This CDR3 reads CASSLVTDTQYF. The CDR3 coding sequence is TGCGCCAGCAGCTTGGTAACAGATACGCAGTATTTT.

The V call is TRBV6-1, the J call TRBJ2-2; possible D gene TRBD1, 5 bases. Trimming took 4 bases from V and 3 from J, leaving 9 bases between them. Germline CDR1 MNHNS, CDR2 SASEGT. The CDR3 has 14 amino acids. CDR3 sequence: CASSAAGYTGELFF. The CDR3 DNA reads TGTGCCAGCAGTGCGGCAGGGTACACCGGGGAGCTGTTTTTT.

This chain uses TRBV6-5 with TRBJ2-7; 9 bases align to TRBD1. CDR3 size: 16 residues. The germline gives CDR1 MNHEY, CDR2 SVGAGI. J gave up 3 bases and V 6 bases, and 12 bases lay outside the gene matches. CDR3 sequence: CASSYTPGQGIYEQYF. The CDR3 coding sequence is TGTGCCAGCAGCTACACACCGGGACAGGGAATCTACGAGCAGTACTTC.